This T cell receptor beta chain was sequenced for a study of Ad26.COV2.S vaccination and SARS-CoV-2 variants. The data were produced by immunoSEQ multiplex PCR, yet TCRdb's version contains in-frame clones alone and is incomplete. The sample gives 350,000 to 500,000 clones, approximately 92% of which show up once; 9% to 15% is in the top ten. This CDR3 comprises 16 residues. V dropped 2 bases and J dropped 0 bases, with 14 bases sitting between them. The germline V gene has CDR1 GTSNPN and CDR2 SVGIG (reference sequence). Treatment given: about 20 received Ad26.COV2.S at low or high dose, single or two shots; 5 received placebo; per-sample allocation not given. The study sampled participants on day 63 after the first vaccine or placebo injection.

This receptor was taken from a person between 18 and 65 years old who received the Ad26.COV2.S COVID-19 vaccine or a placebo. The source material was peripheral blood, sampled in a trial of Ad26.COV2.S vaccine versus placebo. This sequence joins TRBV30 and TRBJ2-1, with a possible D match to TRBD2 (6 bases). CDR3 protein: CAWSRAGRGSYNEQFF. CDR3 bases: TGTGCCTGGAGTCGTGCGGGACGAGGCTCCTACAATGAGCAGTTCTTC.